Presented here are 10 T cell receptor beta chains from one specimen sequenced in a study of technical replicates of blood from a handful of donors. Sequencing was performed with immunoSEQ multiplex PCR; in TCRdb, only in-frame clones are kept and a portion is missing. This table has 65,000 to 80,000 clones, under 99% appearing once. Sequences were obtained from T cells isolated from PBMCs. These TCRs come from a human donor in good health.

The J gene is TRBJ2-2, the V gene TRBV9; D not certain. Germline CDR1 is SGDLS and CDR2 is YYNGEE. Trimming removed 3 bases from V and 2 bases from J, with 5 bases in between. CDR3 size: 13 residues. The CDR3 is CASSGLNTGELFF. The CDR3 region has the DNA TGTGCCAGCAGCGGTCTAAACACCGGGGAGCTGTTTTTT.

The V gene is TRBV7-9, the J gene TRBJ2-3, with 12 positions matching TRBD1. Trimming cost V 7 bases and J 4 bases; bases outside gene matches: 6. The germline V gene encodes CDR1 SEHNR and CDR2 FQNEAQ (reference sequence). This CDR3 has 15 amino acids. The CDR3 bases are TGTGCCAGCAACTCCGGGACAGGGGGCGCAGATACGCAGTATTTT. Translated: CASNSGTGGADTQYF.

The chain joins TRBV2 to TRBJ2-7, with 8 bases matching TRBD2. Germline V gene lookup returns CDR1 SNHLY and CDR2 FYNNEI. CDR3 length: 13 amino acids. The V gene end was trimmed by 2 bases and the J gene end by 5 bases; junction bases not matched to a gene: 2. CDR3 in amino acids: CASSESGSHEQYF. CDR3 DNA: TGTGCCAGCAGTGAAAGCGGGAGCCACGAGCAGTACTTC. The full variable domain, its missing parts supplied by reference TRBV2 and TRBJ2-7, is EPEVTQTPSHQVTQMGQEVILRCVPISNHLYFYWYRQILGQKVEFLVSFYNNEISEKSEIFDDQFSVERPDGSNFTLKIRSTKLEDSAMYFCASSESGSHEQYFGPGTRLTVT.

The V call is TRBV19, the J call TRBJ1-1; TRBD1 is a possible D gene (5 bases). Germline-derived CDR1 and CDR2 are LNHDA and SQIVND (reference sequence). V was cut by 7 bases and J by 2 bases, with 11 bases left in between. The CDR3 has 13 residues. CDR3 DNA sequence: TGTGCCAGTACGGGGAGGGGAAACACTGAAGCTTTCTTT. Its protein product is CASTGRGNTEAFF.

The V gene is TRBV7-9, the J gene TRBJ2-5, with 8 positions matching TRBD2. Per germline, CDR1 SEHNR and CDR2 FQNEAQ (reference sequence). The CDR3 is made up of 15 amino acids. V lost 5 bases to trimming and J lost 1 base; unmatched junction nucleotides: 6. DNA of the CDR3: TGTGCCAGCAGCGGGCCGGGGGGGATCCAAGAGACCCAGTACTTC. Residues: CASSGPGGIQETQYF.

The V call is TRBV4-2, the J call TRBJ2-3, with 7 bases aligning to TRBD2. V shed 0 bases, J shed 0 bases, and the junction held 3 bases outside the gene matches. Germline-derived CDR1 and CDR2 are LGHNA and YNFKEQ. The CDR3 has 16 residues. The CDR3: CASSQELAPSTDTQYF. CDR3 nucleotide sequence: TGTGCCAGCAGCCAAGAACTAGCGCCTAGCACAGATACGCAGTATTTT.

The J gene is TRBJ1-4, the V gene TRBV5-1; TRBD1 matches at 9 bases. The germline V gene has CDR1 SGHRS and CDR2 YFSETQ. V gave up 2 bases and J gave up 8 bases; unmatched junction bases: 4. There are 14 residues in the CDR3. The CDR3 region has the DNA TGCGCCAGCAGCTTAGGGACAGGGATCGAAAAACTGTTTTTT. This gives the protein CASSLGTGIEKLFF.

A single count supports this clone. This CDR3 is CARSLPGAYGYTF. CDR3 coding DNA: TGTGCCAGAAGCTTGCCAGGGGCCTATGGCTACACCTTC. The chain combines TRBV5-3 with TRBJ1-2; a weak D match, TRBD1 (6 bases). TRBV5-3 is an ORF, with its function uncertain. The V and J ends lost 1 base and 4 bases respectively, with 8 bases between them. This CDR3 has 13 residues.

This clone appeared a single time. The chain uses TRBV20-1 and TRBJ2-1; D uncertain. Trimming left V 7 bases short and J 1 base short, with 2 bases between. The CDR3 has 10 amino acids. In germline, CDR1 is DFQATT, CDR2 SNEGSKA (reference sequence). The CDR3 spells CSVSYNEQFF. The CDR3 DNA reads TGCAGTGTATCCTACAATGAGCAGTTCTTC.

The CDR3 sequence: CATSRELDGTRNQPQHF. DNA of the CDR3: TGTGCCACCAGCAGAGAATTGGACGGGACAAGAAATCAGCCCCAGCATTTT. The rearrangement joins TRBV15 to TRBJ1-5; D may be TRBD1 (6 bases). V was cut by 0 bases and J by 4 bases, with 16 bases left in between. Germline values: CDR1 LNHNV, CDR2 YYDKDF (reference sequence). This CDR3 contains 17 residues.